This TCR beta chain was captured in a study of CD8 T cells in Susac syndrome (dated by TCRdb to 2018 to 2020). The study in broad terms: The study used repertoire sequencing to test whether antigen drove CD8+ T cell activation and differentiation in Susac syndrome. CD8+ T cell repertoire clonality was compared between about 12 healthy donors, around 14 Susac syndrome patients and roughly 15 multiple sclerosis patients.

A word on this clonotype: What antigen it recognizes has not been identified. No much larger clone exists at a distance of one base, and base qualities are not known.

High-throughput TCR beta sequencing profiled peripheral blood CD8+ and CD4+ T cells from healthy donors, Susac syndrome patients and multiple sclerosis patients. Treatment-naive patients with stable or active relapsing-remitting disease fulfilling revised McDonald criteria were used as multiple sclerosis controls. CD8+ TEMRA cells were enriched by FACS, while bulk CD8+ and CD4+ T cells were purified by magnetic negative isolation. Blood was collected in EDTA tubes and processed within 24 hours, with PBMCs isolated through density gradient centrifugation. PBMCs intended for TCR sequencing were cryopreserved in liquid nitrogen and were subsequently thawed in a 37 degrees C water bath. The sorted or isolated CD4+, CD8+ and CD8+ TEMRA cells reached a purity of at least 90%. RNA was extracted using the RNeasy kit, and about 0.45 to 1 microgram was reverse transcribed with random hexamers. The immunoSEQ multiplex PCR assay, covering 54 Vbeta and 13 Jbeta segments, was used to amplify TCR beta CDR3 regions. PCR amplification bias was corrected by using a synthetic template baseline for primer optimization and computational correction. In the original analysis: Reads were assigned to V, D and J genes according to IMGT and analyzed in immunoSEQ Analyzer, with only productive sequences retained. Clonality was computed as one minus Shannon entropy normalized by log2 of the number of productive unique sequences. Public and private clones were assessed among the 100 most prevalent clones of each patient and control. Clones were defined as Susac-specific when absent from the healthy and MS cohorts, from approximately 970 published viral clones and from other ImmuneACCESS disease sequences. The public reads were run again by TCRdb, first through fastp at Q25 and then through MiXCR, and only productive beta chains were kept. Here each entry gathers all rows of one CDR3 protein and keeps the most common genes and DNA. The V and J calls here are based on TCRdb, not the publication. The sample table records 100,000 to 150,000 distinct CDR3 sequences; approximately 93% of these occur just once. The leading ten clones occupy 0.25% to 0.35% of the sample.

V lost 0 bases and J lost 4 bases; the stretch between them is 12 bases long. For CDR1 and CDR2, the germline V gene (reference sequence) lists MNHNY and SVGAGI. The CDR3 starts with the cysteine, ends with the phenylalanine, and has 15 residues. The sequence is cut down to CDR3 DNA, 45 bases in frame from base 1. What the research found in general, with its limitations: The TCR sequencing and HLA analysis was acknowledged to have included a relatively small number of individuals.

Material for sequencing was CD8+ T cells from PBMCs. The sequence joins TRBV6-6 to TRBJ1-2; possibly the D gene is TRBD1, per 5 matching bases. The clonotype was recovered from a human donor with multiple sclerosis. The sequenced DNA is TGTGCCAGCAGTTACTCGTCCGAGGGGACCTATGGCTACACCTTC. This encodes CASSYSSEGTYGYTF.